The 26 T cell receptor beta chains below were found in one sample sequenced in a study of blood T cell repertoires in COVID-19. Sequencing was performed with immunoSEQ multiplex PCR; in TCRdb, only in-frame clones are kept and a portion is missing. The sample lists roughly 200,000 clones, just under 90% occurring once. Sequenced: PBMCs or T cells enriched from blood (not recorded which). These receptors originate from a young man who had recovered from COVID-19.

The chain has TRBV27 and TRBJ1-2, with a tentative D call TRBD1 (6 bases). The V gene's germline CDR1 is MNHEY and CDR2 SMNVEV (reference sequence). The CDR3 runs 16 residues. V was shortened by 1 base and J by 4 bases, with 16 bases between the two germline ends. The CDR3 nucleotides read TGTGCCAGCAGTTTATTGACCGGGGGGCGGATCTATGGCTACACCTTC. It encodes CASSLLTGGRIYGYTF.

This clone was observed a few times. This rearrangement joins TRBV25-1 to TRBJ2-1; D is unresolved. V was cut by 4 bases and J by 0 bases, with 7 bases left in between. This CDR3 comprises 14 residues. The germline gives CDR1 MGHDK, CDR2 SYGVNS. The CDR3 DNA follows: TGTGCCAGCAGTGGATCGAGCTCCTACAATGAGCAGTTCTTC. Amino acid sequence: CASSGSSSYNEQFF.

This clone was found a few times. J is TRBJ2-2 and V is TRBV4-3, with 7 bases that match TRBD2. This CDR3 is 17 amino acids long. J lost 7 bases, V lost 1 base, and 12 bases had no gene match. Germline values: CDR1 LGHNA, CDR2 YSLEER. The CDR3 loop is CASSQGATGGADGELFF. In nucleotides, the CDR3 is TGCGCCAGCAGCCAAGGCGCTACGGGGGGTGCTGACGGGGAGCTGTTTTTT.

The rearrangement joins TRBV2 to TRBJ1-5; 8 bases are a match to TRBD1. CDR1 and CDR2 from the germline V gene are SNHLY and FYNNEI. V lost 6 bases to trimming and J lost 2 bases; unmatched junction nucleotides: 0. The CDR3 consists of 13 residues. CDR3 DNA: TGTGCCAGCAGGACAGGGGGCAATCAGCCCCAGCATTTT. Translating it yields CASRTGGNQPQHF.

The V call is TRBV27, the J call TRBJ2-2, with a tentative D call TRBD1 (6 bases). The CDR3 sequence is 15 residues long. The V and J ends lost 6 bases and 1 base respectively, with 12 bases between them. The germline CDR1 and CDR2 sequences are MNHEY and SMNVEV (reference sequence). CDR3 coding DNA: TGTGCCAGCAGCCTAGAACAGGGGAACACCGGGGAGCTGTTTTTT. It specifies CASSLEQGNTGELFF.

This sequence joins TRBV27 and TRBJ1-2; 9 nucleotides align to TRBD1. The CDR3 has 16 residues. Germline values: CDR1 MNHEY, CDR2 SMNVEV (reference sequence). V dropped 3 bases and J dropped 8; count of bases not matched to a gene: 13. DNA of the CDR3: TGTGCCAGCAGTTTGCACCCACAGGGGGCAATGGGAGGCTACACCTTC. It translates to CASSLHPQGAMGGYTF.

This rearrangement joins TRBV19 to TRBJ2-2; 10 bases are a match to TRBD2. CDR3 length: 17 residues. The V gene's germline CDR1 is LNHDA and CDR2 SQIVND (reference sequence). J lost 1 base, V lost 3 bases, and 5 bases had no gene match. CDR3 amino acids: CASSIASGSVNTGELFF. The CDR3, as DNA: TGTGCCAGTAGTATTGCTAGCGGGAGTGTGAACACCGGGGAGCTGTTTTTT.

The rearrangement links TRBV5-1 to TRBJ2-3, with 11 bases that match TRBD2. Germline CDR1 reads SGHRS; CDR2 reads YFSETQ. J lost 2 bases, V lost 5 bases, and 7 bases had no gene match. The length of the CDR3 is 16 residues. In DNA form, the CDR3 reads TGCGCCAGCAGAACCCTAGCGGGAGGTGCCACAGATACGCAGTATTTT. Translated: CASRTLAGGATDTQYF.

This clone was seen just once. This chain joins TRBV3-1 (or the pseudogene TRBV3-2) and TRBJ2-1, with 12 positions matching TRBD2. V lost 5 bases and J lost 8; bases outside the gene matches: 10. From germline, CDR1 is LGHDT and CDR2 YNNKEL (reference sequence). The CDR3 runs 16 residues. DNA for the CDR3: TGTGCCAGCAGCTTCACCGGGACTAGCGGGTGGTATGAGCAGTTCTTC. Protein sequence: CASSFTGTSGWYEQFF.

This clone has a handful of counts. The chain employs TRBV10-2 and TRBJ1-3, with a tentative D call TRBD1 (5 bases). The CDR3 runs 14 residues. Trimming shortened V by 4 bases and J by 0 bases, and 7 bases separated the two germline ends. Germline lookup yields CDR1 WSHSY and CDR2 SAAADI. The CDR3 here is CASSGGDSGNTIYF. The CDR3, as DNA: TGCGCCAGCAGTGGGGGGGACTCTGGAAACACCATATATTTT.

The chain employs TRBV6-5 and TRBJ2-7, with TRBD2 identical over 9 bases. Germline V CDR1 and CDR2: MNHEY, SVGAGI. This CDR3 has 13 residues. Unmatched junction bases numbered 5, after V lost 5 bases and J lost 6 bases. The CDR3 DNA sequence: TGTGCCAGCAGTCGCGGGGGGGGCGTCGAGCAGTACTTC. Translated, it gives CASSRGGGVEQYF.

This clone was observed a handful of times. The chain links TRBV19 to TRBJ2-2; 10 bases agree with TRBD2. The germline V gene has CDR1 LNHDA and CDR2 SQIVND (reference sequence). V was clipped by 6 bases and J by 2 bases; unmatched bases: 9. The CDR3 consists of 17 residues. CDR3 sequence: CASSPGLAEINTGELFF. Written as DNA, the CDR3 is TGTGCCAGTAGCCCCGGACTAGCGGAGATTAACACCGGGGAGCTGTTTTTT.

The chain carries TRBV2 and TRBJ1-1; D is ambiguous. This CDR3 has 14 amino acids. Germline loops: CDR1 SNHLY, CDR2 FYNNEI. The V end lost 2 bases, the J end lost 1 base, and 8 bases lay between the germline ends. Here the CDR3 reads CASSERSGNTEAFF. CDR3 DNA sequence: TGTGCCAGCAGTGAAAGGTCAGGGAACACTGAAGCTTTCTTT.

The genes are TRBV25-1 and TRBJ2-5; a possible D gene is TRBD1 (5 bases). The CDR3 contains 12 residues. V gave up 8 bases and J gave up 5 bases, with 12 bases separating them. Germline CDR1 reads MGHDK; CDR2 reads SYGVNS. CDR3 nucleotides: TGTGCCAGCGGAAGGGGTGGGGAGACCCAGTACTTC. Encoded protein: CASGRGGETQYF. The entire variable domain, with the rest obtained from reference TRBV25-1 and TRBJ2-5, is as follows: EADIYQTPRYLVIGTGKKITLECSQTMGHDKMYWYQQDPGMELHLIHYSYGVNSTEKGDLSSESTVSRIRTEHFPLTLESARPSHTSQYLCASGRGGETQYFGPGTRLLVL.

The chain has TRBV12-3 or TRBV12-4 and TRBJ2-2; 7 bases are shared with TRBD1. Germline trimming cut 3 bases from V and 6 bases from J; bases unmatched to any gene: 1. This CDR3 is built from 13 residues. CDR3 amino acids: CASSLTGPGELFF. As DNA, the CDR3 is TGTGCCAGCAGTTTGACAGGGCCCGGGGAGCTGTTTTTT.

V is TRBV27 and J is TRBJ2-1; 10 nucleotides match TRBD1. With 6 bases clipped from V and 4 bases from J, the junction kept 6 bases outside the gene matches. CDR1 and CDR2 (germline): MNHEY, SMNVEV (reference sequence). The CDR3 contains 15 residues. The CDR3 sequence: CASRSDRGLYNEQFF. The CDR3 DNA reads as TGTGCCAGCAGGTCAGACAGGGGGCTGTACAATGAGCAGTTCTTC.

The rearrangement links TRBV19 to TRBJ2-5; 7 nucleotides agree with TRBD1. This CDR3 is built from 16 residues. The germline CDR1 and CDR2 sequences are LNHDA and SQIVND (reference sequence). V dropped 3 bases and J dropped 4; count of bases not matched to a gene: 11. This CDR3 is CASSISRGSGGETQYF. The CDR3 DNA reads TGTGCCAGTAGTATCAGCAGGGGGAGTGGAGGAGAGACCCAGTACTTC.

This clone has only one observation. The V gene is TRBV7-6, the J gene TRBJ2-1; D is undetermined. V was pared by 0 bases and J by 4 bases, with 4 bases between. The V gene's germline CDR1 is SGHVS and CDR2 FNYEAQ. There are 13 residues in the CDR3. This CDR3 reads CASSLARYNEQFF. The DNA of the CDR3 is TGTGCCAGCAGCTTAGCGCGATACAATGAGCAGTTCTTC.

The sample holds one count of this clone. The gene calls are TRBV30 and TRBJ1-6, with a weak D call TRBD1 (5 bases). The V gene's germline CDR1 is GTSNPN and CDR2 SVGIG (reference sequence). This CDR3 has 13 amino acids. Trimming cost V 1 base and J 11 bases, with 12 bases left between them. The CDR3 region is CAWSGQSAAPLHF. The DNA of the CDR3 is TGTGCCTGGAGTGGACAGTCCGCTGCACCCCTCCACTTT.

The chain employs TRBV28 and TRBJ1-5; weak D call: TRBD1 (5 bases). V lost 2 bases and J 3 bases, leaving 14 bases between the germline ends. CDR1 and CDR2 from the germline V gene are MDHEN and SYDVKM. The CDR3 is made up of 16 amino acids. This CDR3 is CASSLPQGPLNQPQHF. The CDR3 region has the DNA TGTGCCAGCAGTTTACCCCAGGGTCCCCTCAATCAGCCCCAGCATTTT.

The chain is built from TRBV10-2 and TRBJ1-4; TRBD1 agrees at 7 bases. The V segment lost 7 bases and the J segment 7 bases; nucleotides outside the gene matches: 6. This CDR3 is built from 13 residues. Germline assignment: CDR1 WSHSY and CDR2 SAAADI. The CDR3 sequence: CASNPTGSEKLFF. DNA of the CDR3: TGCGCCAGCAACCCGACAGGGTCTGAAAAACTGTTTTTT.

V usage is TRBV5-1 and J usage is TRBJ2-3, with D possibly TRBD2 on 6 matching bases. Germline lookup yields CDR1 SGHRS and CDR2 YFSETQ. Deletions cut 2 bases from V and 0 bases from J, with 7 bases between. This CDR3 is built from 14 residues. The CDR3 spells CASSFSGSTDTQYF. CDR3 coding DNA: TGCGCCAGCAGCTTTAGCGGTAGCACAGATACGCAGTATTTT.

This clone occurred a few times. The chain has TRBV3-1 (or the pseudogene TRBV3-2) and TRBJ2-1; D possibly corresponds to TRBD2 (5 bases). CDR1 is LGHDT, CDR2 YNNKEL, per germline (reference sequence). Trimming took off 0 bases at V and 8 bases at J, with 11 bases between the two ends. The CDR3 has 14 residues. CDR3: CASSQEGPGYEQFF. The CDR3 region has the DNA TGTGCCAGCAGCCAAGAAGGCCCGGGGTATGAGCAGTTCTTC.

The chain is built from TRBV5-5 and TRBJ1-6, with a weak D call TRBD1 (5 bases). Trimming removed 3 bases at V and 7 bases at J, with 11 bases between. Germline CDR1 is SGHKS and CDR2 is YYEKEE (reference sequence). The CDR3 is made up of 14 amino acids. For the CDR3, the DNA is TGTGCCAGCAGCTGGGGGACTGAGAATTCACCCCTCCACTTT. It translates to CASSWGTENSPLHF.

V usage is TRBV9 and J usage is TRBJ2-5, with D possibly matching TRBD1 (5 bases). The CDR3 consists of 14 residues. The V end lost 4 bases, the J end lost 5 bases, and 15 bases lay between the germline ends. Germline CDR1 and CDR2: SGDLS and YYNGEE. This CDR3 is CASSPRLGPETQYF. Written as DNA, the CDR3 is TGTGCCAGCAGCCCCCGGTTGGGGCCGGAGACCCAGTACTTC.

V and J are TRBV6-5 and TRBJ1-6, with D perhaps matching TRBD1 (6 bases). This CDR3 has 11 residues. In germline, CDR1 is MNHEY, CDR2 SVGAGI. V was pared by 4 bases and J by 14 bases, with 9 bases between. In DNA, the CDR3 is TGTGCCAGCAGTTCCCGGGACACCCTCCACTTT. Translated, it gives CASSSRDTLHF.